Listed here is a single TCR beta chain. CDR1 and CDR2 from the germline V gene are SGHVS and FQNEAQ. With 2 bases removed from V and 6 bases from J, the gap between germline ends came to 7 bases. The CDR3 contains 13 residues. This specimen comes from a study of T-cell memory formation after mild COVID-19. Background on the study: TCR clusters mostly belonged to single donors.

TCRdb re-derived calls from the 5' RACE reads in MiXCR, one entry per CDR3 protein. The sample consists of about 470,000 distinct CDR3 sequences, approximately 23% of them appearing once. The chain recombines TRBV7-8 with TRBJ2-2; D remains unclear. The sample was PBMCs or a T cell subset sorted from them (not recorded which). This clonotype originated in an adult woman who had mild COVID-19 (a few samples of this study predate the infection). Cell type and time point are not known. CDR3 in DNA: TGTGCCAGCAGCTTACGTTTGCCCGGGGAGCTGTTTTTT. It codes for CASSLRLPGELFF.